This T cell receptor beta chain was sequenced in a study of cytotoxic CD8 clonotypes in ibrutinib-treated CLL. Study details: Partial response occurred in approximately 24 patients and complete response in 2; at median about 70 months, roughly 15 remained remitted and roughly 12 progressed.

In germline, CDR1 is SGHTA, CDR2 FQGNSA. With 4 bases removed from V and 0 bases from J, the gap between germline ends came to 16 bases. The CDR3 is made up of 17 amino acids. As concerns this clone: Antigen specificity is unknown.

Clones were sequenced by immunoSEQ multiplex PCR, and TCRdb holds only the in-frame ones, with some missing. This sample has around 330,000 clones; about 64% occur once, and the top ten carry about 6.7%. The study's findings and limits: Clonality at baseline surpassed age-matched healthy donors and tracked circulating CD8+ T-cell counts.

Genomic DNA (around 2 micrograms) was obtained from cryopreserved PBMCs for construction of TCR beta libraries. The genes are TRBV7-2 and TRBJ2-1; the D gene is possibly TRBD2 (5 bases). Sequences were derived from PBMCs, sampled after 36 months of ibrutinib treatment. The origin of this receptor is a human donor with chronic lymphocytic leukemia. The CDR3 bases are TGTGCCAGCAGCTCACGGGGTGGACGGAACTCCTACAATGAGCAGTTCTTC. Translated, it gives CASSSRGGRNSYNEQFF.